This T cell receptor beta chain stems from a study of naive and memory T cell subsets. The study's findings and limits: Clonotypes are single alpha or beta chains, not paired receptors. From naive to CM, EM and EMRA, diversity decreased and Gini increased.

Of note for this clonotype: Its antigen is unidentified.

CDR1 is DFQATT, CDR2 SNEGSKA, per germline (reference sequence). Trimming pared 0 bases from V and 7 bases from J, leaving 7 bases between. The CDR3 extends over 12 amino acids. An equimolar mix of two oligonucleotides served as the beta constant-region primer for TRBC1 and TRBC2. MiXCR, run by TCRdb on the UMI-ligation and nested PCR reads, gives a single entry per CDR3 protein. The sample has approximately 27,000 distinct CDR3 sequences, roughly 10% seen once. V gene TRBV20-1 combines with J gene TRBJ1-5; the D gene is possibly TRBD1 (5 bases). The TCR was taken from a human donor in good health. The sample was effector memory CD4+ T cells from blood. Regarding subset: effector memory, CD45RA- CD27-. The CDR3 coding sequence is TGCAGTGCTAGAGAGAGACAGCAGCCCCAGCATTTT. Amino acid sequence: CSARERQQPQHF.